This is a list of T cell receptor beta chains from one sample in a study of CXCR3-negative and CXCR3-positive naive CD8 T cells. With the 5' RACE reads reprocessed, TCRdb shows one record per CDR3 protein and no DNA. This sample's table reports over 55,000 distinct CDR3 sequences. Source material: naive CXCR3+ CD8+ T cells from blood. All receptors come from a human donor in good health. Some clones in this sample may be carry-over from other donors' samples. The CDR3 runs from the conserved cysteine through the conserved F or W. Clone size is not always given. Where it is, it says once, few, many or a class for expanded clones.

clone_size: NA; v_call: TRBV9; j_call: TRBJ2-1; cdr3_aa: CASSVGDRALNEQFF
clone_size: NA; v_call: TRBV5-1; j_call: TRBJ2-2; cdr3_aa: CASSLDRVAYTGELFF
clone_size: NA; v_call: TRBV7-9; j_call: TRBJ2-5; cdr3_aa: CASSLGGIEETQYF
clone_size: NA; v_call: TRBV5-5; j_call: TRBJ2-4; cdr3_aa: CASSEGQQRWNIQYF
clone_size: NA; v_call: TRBV21-1; j_call: TRBJ1-1; cdr3_aa: CASSSEPTGMNTEAFF
clone_size: NA; v_call: TRBV10-3; j_call: TRBJ2-7; cdr3_aa: CAISEADDWYEQYF
clone_size: NA; v_call: TRBV7-2; j_call: TRBJ2-7; cdr3_aa: CASSTEFAGRTYYEQYF
clone_size: NA; v_call: TRBV19; j_call: TRBJ2-1; cdr3_aa: CASSTGQGWNEQFF
clone_size: NA; v_call: TRBV7-9; j_call: TRBJ1-4; cdr3_aa: CASSSTESDREYEKLFF
clone_size: NA; v_call: TRBV6-5; j_call: TRBJ2-2; cdr3_aa: CASSYFENTGELFF
clone_size: NA; v_call: TRBV7-6; j_call: TRBJ2-1; cdr3_aa: CASSPTGGPYNEQFF
clone_size: NA; v_call: TRBV29-1; j_call: TRBJ1-1; cdr3_aa: CSVEDPTAEAFF
clone_size: NA; v_call: TRBV15; j_call: TRBJ2-2; cdr3_aa: CATSRVQDPGELFF
clone_size: NA; v_call: TRBV19; j_call: TRBJ2-7; cdr3_aa: CASSIGQGPRYEQYF
clone_size: NA; v_call: TRBV29-1; j_call: TRBJ2-3; cdr3_aa: CSVERQGAGTDTQYF
clone_size: NA; v_call: TRBV11-2; j_call: TRBJ2-5; cdr3_aa: CASSPSGYFQETQYF
clone_size: medium-sized; v_call: TRBV7-3; j_call: TRBJ2-3; cdr3_aa: CASSPTGDTDTQYF
clone_size: NA; v_call: TRBV29-1; j_call: TRBJ2-5; cdr3_aa: CSVDYRALLQETQYF
clone_size: medium-sized; v_call: TRBV2; j_call: TRBJ2-7; cdr3_aa: CASSEMGGGHEQYF
clone_size: NA; v_call: TRBV19; j_call: TRBJ2-1; cdr3_aa: CASSIGFLGNEQFF
clone_size: NA; v_call: TRBV28; j_call: TRBJ2-2; cdr3_aa: CASSRTGVDTGELFF
clone_size: NA; v_call: TRBV29-1; j_call: TRBJ2-7; cdr3_aa: CSVEGAPYEQYF
clone_size: NA; v_call: TRBV5-1; j_call: TRBJ1-1; cdr3_aa: CASSSTPRVNTEAFF
clone_size: NA; v_call: TRBV29-1; j_call: TRBJ1-2; cdr3_aa: CSVPGQGSGYTF
clone_size: NA; v_call: TRBV12-3/TRBV12-4; j_call: TRBJ2-7; cdr3_aa: CASSFPDTHEQYF
clone_size: NA; v_call: TRBV6-6; j_call: TRBJ2-4; cdr3_aa: CASSYSQGLGAKNIQYF
clone_size: NA; v_call: TRBV20-1; j_call: TRBJ2-1; cdr3_aa: CSARTRLASTYNEQFF
clone_size: NA; v_call: TRBV29-1; j_call: TRBJ2-3; cdr3_aa: CSATRLAAASTDTQYF
clone_size: NA; v_call: TRBV15; j_call: TRBJ2-5; cdr3_aa: CATSSRDREKETQYF
clone_size: NA; v_call: TRBV6-2/TRBV6-3; j_call: TRBJ2-2; cdr3_aa: CASRNRGDHTGELFF
clone_size: NA; v_call: TRBV6-6; j_call: TRBJ1-1; cdr3_aa: CASSEGLWGLNTEAFF
clone_size: NA; v_call: TRBV6-2/TRBV6-3; j_call: TRBJ2-7; cdr3_aa: CASRSFRDPPYEQYF
clone_size: NA; v_call: TRBV27; j_call: TRBJ2-1; cdr3_aa: CASSLRGGFYNEQFF
clone_size: NA; v_call: TRBV25-1; j_call: TRBJ1-4; cdr3_aa: CASKGVGEKLFF
clone_size: NA; v_call: TRBV14; j_call: TRBJ1-1; cdr3_aa: CASSRGGNTEAFF
clone_size: NA; v_call: TRBV28; j_call: TRBJ2-5; cdr3_aa: CASTRDTDHQETQYF
clone_size: NA; v_call: TRBV29-1; j_call: TRBJ2-7; cdr3_aa: CSVEQGYEQYF
clone_size: NA; v_call: TRBV7-3; j_call: TRBJ2-5; cdr3_aa: CASSQTGLAGETQYF
clone_size: NA; v_call: TRBV20-1; j_call: TRBJ1-1; cdr3_aa: CGARTGLNEAFF
clone_size: NA; v_call: TRBV20-1; j_call: TRBJ2-3; cdr3_aa: CSARDPASGGTTDTQYF
clone_size: NA; v_call: TRBV28; j_call: TRBJ1-4; cdr3_aa: CASGPGRRASLTNEKLFF
clone_size: NA; v_call: TRBV29-1; j_call: TRBJ2-5; cdr3_aa: CSVSFELGLTQYF
clone_size: NA; v_call: TRBV7-9; j_call: TRBJ2-7; cdr3_aa: CASSPRLADSHSYYEQYF
clone_size: NA; v_call: TRBV23-1; j_call: TRBJ2-4; cdr3_aa: CASSQSNCEETRNIQYF
clone_size: NA; v_call: TRBV14; j_call: TRBJ2-7; cdr3_aa: CASSQTTGTAAYEQYF
clone_size: NA; v_call: TRBV19; j_call: TRBJ2-1; cdr3_aa: CASREGLAGGPYNEQFF
clone_size: NA; v_call: TRBV5-1; j_call: TRBJ2-7; cdr3_aa: CASSHERMGEQYF
clone_size: NA; v_call: TRBV13; j_call: TRBJ2-7; cdr3_aa: CASSFSPSGGLYEQYF
clone_size: NA; v_call: TRBV9; j_call: TRBJ2-7; cdr3_aa: CASSLEEDYFYEQYF
clone_size: NA; v_call: TRBV3-1; j_call: TRBJ2-1; cdr3_aa: CASSPDASYNEQFF
clone_size: NA; v_call: TRBV20-1; j_call: TRBJ2-3; cdr3_aa: CSARVEYPPLTDTQYF
clone_size: NA; v_call: TRBV12-3/TRBV12-4; j_call: TRBJ2-6; cdr3_aa: CASSYPSRDRGSSGANVLTF
clone_size: NA; v_call: TRBV7-9; j_call: TRBJ2-5; cdr3_aa: CASSLPGEETQYF